Following are 15 T cell receptor beta chains from one sample sequenced in a study of blood T cell repertoires in COVID-19. Libraries were prepared by immunoSEQ multiplex PCR; TCRdb keeps only in-frame clonotypes and omits some of them. Of roughly 100,000 clones listed, roughly two thirds are singletons. The source material was peripheral blood. All receptors derive from a man of 80 years or more with acute or convalescent COVID-19.

The V call is TRBV15, the J call TRBJ2-5; TRBD1 matches 7 bases. With V trimmed by 8 bases and J by 1 base, 10 bases remained unmatched. This CDR3 has 15 residues. Germline V gene sequence: CDR1 LNHNV, CDR2 YYDKDF (reference sequence). Here the CDR3 reads CATGRQGDSQETQYF. In DNA, the CDR3 is TGTGCCACCGGTAGACAGGGAGACAGCCAAGAGACCCAGTACTTC.

This clone showed up just a few times. The rearrangement uses TRBV4-2 and TRBJ1-1, with 8 positions matching TRBD1. The length of the CDR3 is 14 residues. After removal of 3 bases from V and 3 bases from J, the junction contained 3 bases not matched to a gene. Germline CDR1 and CDR2: LGHNA and YNFKEQ. DNA of the CDR3: TGTGCCAGCAGCCAGGACAGGGCGGACACTGAAGCTTTCTTT. Its protein product is CASSQDRADTEAFF.

A single count supports this clone. This sequence joins TRBV4-2 and TRBJ2-1, with a tentative D call TRBD2 (7 bases). Germline values: CDR1 LGHNA, CDR2 YNFKEQ. The CDR3 has 17 amino acids. V was trimmed by 1 base and J by 7 bases, leaving 20 bases between them. This CDR3 is CASSQGDTGLGGNEQFF. CDR3 bases: TGTGCCAGCAGCCAAGGGGATACAGGACTAGGGGGAAATGAGCAGTTCTTC.

This clone was observed a handful of times. The V gene is TRBV2, the J gene TRBJ2-5; possible D gene TRBD1, 6 bases. CDR3 size: 13 residues. Germline CDR1 and CDR2: SNHLY and FYNNEI. Trimming removed 7 bases from V and 2 bases from J, with 11 bases in between. CDR3 sequence reads: CASKRTEQETQYF. The CDR3 nucleotides read TGTGCCAGCAAGCGGACAGAGCAAGAGACCCAGTACTTC.

The genes are TRBV6-5 and TRBJ2-5; the match to TRBD2 covers 8 bases. Germline CDR1 MNHEY, CDR2 SVGAGI. The V gene end was trimmed by 5 bases and the J gene end by 2 bases; junction bases not matched to a gene: 7. The CDR3 totals 15 residues. The CDR3 region has the DNA TGTGCCAGCAGTCCCTTAGCGGGACAACAAGAGACCCAGTACTTC. This gives the protein CASSPLAGQQETQYF.

This chain connects TRBV3-1 (or the pseudogene TRBV3-2) to TRBJ2-1; possibly TRBD2 for D (6 bases). The germline V gene encodes CDR1 LGHDT and CDR2 YNNKEL (reference sequence). The CDR3 covers 17 residues. Trimming removed 2 bases at V and 9 bases at J, with 23 bases between. As DNA, the CDR3 is TGTGCCAGCAGCCAAACTCCTCCATGGGGCGGGGAGGCTGAGCAGTTCTTC. It codes for CASSQTPPWGGEAEQFF.

This clone appeared a few times. The genes are TRBV6-5 and TRBJ2-7; 14 nucleotides match TRBD2. The CDR3 contains 14 residues. Germline CDR1 and CDR2: MNHEY and SVGAGI. V trimming: 6 bases; J trimming: 6 bases; junction bases outside the gene matches: 4. The CDR3 nucleotides are TGTGCCAGCAGGGGGACTAGCGGGAGTGGCGAGCAGTACTTC. This encodes CASRGTSGSGEQYF.

The gene calls are TRBV6-1 and TRBJ1-1; 9 nucleotides line up with TRBD1. Germline V gives CDR1 MNHNS, CDR2 SASEGT. This CDR3 spans 17 amino acids. The junction had 9 bases not matched to a gene; V was cut back by 4 bases and J by 0 bases. Here the CDR3 DNA reads TGTGCCAGCAGTGCCGGATGGACAGGGGAAGTGAACACTGAAGCTTTCTTT. This translates into CASSAGWTGEVNTEAFF.

The chain combines TRBV28 with TRBJ2-5; 9 nucleotides agree with TRBD2. The CDR3 covers 15 residues. Germline V gene data show CDR1 as MDHEN and CDR2 as SYDVKM. V was pared by 5 bases and J by 4 bases, with 8 bases of the junction left unmatched. CDR3 amino acids: CASSLNLAGRETQYF. The DNA for the CDR3 is TGTGCCAGCAGTCTTAATCTAGCGGGAAGAGAGACCCAGTACTTC.

The chain carries TRBV18 and TRBJ1-3; TRBD1 might be the D (5 bases). The ends were cut back, 6 bases at V and 2 bases at J, with 11 bases in the middle. The CDR3 contains 14 residues. The germline gives CDR1 KGHSH, CDR2 LQKENI. The CDR3 loop is CASSQQDTGNTIYF. In nucleotides, the CDR3 is TGTGCCAGCTCGCAACAGGACACTGGAAACACCATATATTTT.

The J gene is TRBJ2-5, the V gene TRBV7-9; the D gene is possibly TRBD2 (6 bases). V gave up 1 base and J gave up 5 bases, with 17 bases separating them. Germline lookup yields CDR1 SEHNR and CDR2 FQNEAQ (reference sequence). The CDR3 length is 16 residues. CDR3 sequence reads: CASSLGRGLDRETQYF. CDR3 DNA: TGTGCCAGCAGCTTAGGTCGGGGACTCGACCGGGAGACCCAGTACTTC.

This clone was observed a few times. This chain connects TRBV18 to TRBJ2-2; tentatively, D is TRBD1 (5 bases). Looked up from germline, CDR1 is KGHSH and CDR2 is LQKENI. The CDR3 loop spans 13 amino acids. V lost 3 bases, J lost 6 bases, and 8 bases lay in between. The CDR3 bases are TGTGCCAGCTCACCCCAGGGTTCCGGGGAGCTGTTTTTT. Protein product: CASSPQGSGELFF. The whole variable domain, remainder taken from reference TRBV18 and TRBJ2-2, is NAGVMQNPRHLVRRRGQEARLRCSPMKGHSHVYWYRQLPEEGLKFMVYLQKENIIDESGMPKERFSAEFPKEGPSILRIQQVVRGDSAAYFCASSPQGSGELFFGEGSRLTVL.

This sequence joins TRBV27 and TRBJ2-5; a possible D gene is TRBD1 (5 bases). This CDR3 has 14 residues. Germline V gene lookup returns CDR1 MNHEY and CDR2 SMNVEV (reference sequence). V was trimmed by 4 bases and J by 5 bases, leaving 14 bases between them. The CDR3 is CASSSLQGLETQYF. CDR3 sequence (DNA): TGTGCCAGCAGTTCCTTGCAGGGTCTGGAGACCCAGTACTTC.

This rearrangement joins TRBV15 to TRBJ2-3; D gene ambiguous. Deletions cut 0 bases from V and 6 bases from J, with 4 bases between. The germline CDR1 and CDR2 sequences are LNHNV and YYDKDF (reference sequence). The CDR3 consists of 12 residues. The CDR3 reads CATSRDMDTQYF. CDR3 nucleotides: TGTGCCACCAGCAGAGATATGGATACGCAGTATTTT.

This clone was found a few times. Other DNA sequences within the sample encode an identical CDR3. The CDR3 spells CASSPTGGAYGANVLTF. The DNA for the CDR3 is TGTGCCAGCTCACCTACAGGGGGCGCTTATGGGGCCAACGTCCTGACTTTC. The V call is TRBV18, the J call TRBJ2-6; 9 bases match TRBD1. Germline values: CDR1 KGHSH, CDR2 LQKENI. CDR3 length equals 17 residues. J gave up 3 bases and V 3 bases, and 6 bases lay outside the gene matches.